These 22 T cell receptor beta chains came from one sample sequenced in a study of CD8 T cells in ankylosing spondylitis. TCRdb fed the 5' RACE reads into MiXCR, producing one record per CDR3 protein. The sample holds fewer than 130,000 distinct CDR3 sequences; 24% are singletons and the top ten take about 12%. Sequenced: synovial fluid, either unsorted or a sorted T cell fraction (not recorded which). These receptors all come from a male donor with ankylosing spondylitis.

This chain links TRBV3-1 with TRBJ2-7, with 7 bases identical to TRBD1. Germline V gene lookup returns CDR1 LGHDT and CDR2 YNNKEL (reference sequence). Germline trimming cut 0 bases from V and 0 bases from J; bases unmatched to any gene: 2. CDR3 length: 15 residues. This CDR3 reads CASSQDRDSSYEQYF. The CDR3 coding sequence is TGTGCCAGCAGCCAAGACCGGGACAGCTCCTACGAGCAGTACTTC.

The rearrangement joins TRBV24-1 to TRBJ2-3; no clear D. The CDR3 has 14 amino acids. V was clipped by 3 bases and J by 2 bases, with 8 bases between them. The germline V gene encodes CDR1 KGHDR and CDR2 SFDVKD. CDR3 amino acids: CATSDKGFTDTQYF. In nucleotides, the CDR3 is TGTGCCACCAGTGATAAGGGTTTCACAGATACGCAGTATTTT.

In this sample, this clonotype turned up many times. The V call is TRBV7-2, the J call TRBJ2-5, with 7 bases identical to TRBD2. Germline V gene lookup returns CDR1 SGHTA and CDR2 FQGNSA. The CDR3 consists of 14 residues. V lost 3 bases, J lost 5 bases, and 6 bases stayed unmatched. CDR3 residues: CASSLSGIGETQYF. The CDR3 DNA follows: TGTGCCAGCAGCTTGAGCGGGATCGGGGAGACCCAGTACTTC.

This clonotype showed up many times. Relative to the germline gene, one junction end is altered; a read error may explain this. The rearrangement uses TRBV29-1 and TRBJ2-1; D is unresolved. Germline V gene data show CDR1 as SQVTM and CDR2 as ANQGSEA. This CDR3 contains 14 residues. CDR3 DNA sequence: TGCAGCGTTGTACTATCCGTCTCCCACAATGAGCAGTTCTTC. This sequence encodes CSVVLSVSHNEQFF.

V usage is TRBV10-1 and J usage is TRBJ2-2; D is undetermined. The germline V and J ends were trimmed by 10 bases and 4 bases, with 10 bases remaining between them. The CDR3 has 12 residues. The germline V gene encodes CDR1 WNHNN and CDR2 SYGVQD (reference sequence). CDR3 DNA: TGCGCCACGACACCCGGCACCGGGGAGCTGTTTTTT. This translates into CATTPGTGELFF.

The V gene is TRBV7-2, the J gene TRBJ2-5; D is possibly TRBD2 (5 bases). Germline V gene lookup returns CDR1 SGHTA and CDR2 FQGNSA. The CDR3 extends over 15 amino acids. Trimming cost V 4 bases and J 5 bases, with 17 bases left between them. The CDR3 sequence: CASSSGLDLGETQYF. In nucleotides, the CDR3 is TGTGCCAGCAGCTCCGGACTGGACCTCGGGGAGACCCAGTACTTC.

The rearrangement uses TRBV5-1 and TRBJ1-2, with TRBD1 matching over 8 bases. Trimming removed 4 bases from V and 8 bases from J; junction bases left unmatched: 7. The V gene's germline CDR1 is SGHRS and CDR2 YFSETQ. This CDR3 region has 13 residues. For the CDR3, the DNA is TGCGCCAGCAGCCCCGGACAGGGTATCGGCTACACCTTC. As protein: CASSPGQGIGYTF.

This clonotype was observed at least ten times. The V call is TRBV14, the J call TRBJ2-3; tentatively, D is TRBD2 (5 bases). Germline CDR1 is SGHDN and CDR2 is FVKESK. V lost 4 bases and J 0 bases, leaving 20 bases between the germline ends. This CDR3 region has 18 residues. The CDR3 sequence is CASSPMRVGRSSTDTQYF. The CDR3 nucleotides read TGTGCCAGCAGCCCAATGCGGGTGGGCAGATCTAGCACAGATACGCAGTATTTT.

J is TRBJ2-3 and V is TRBV7-2; 9 positions match TRBD2. The CDR3 has 16 amino acids. Germline CDR1 SGHTA, CDR2 FQGNSA. With V trimmed by 5 bases and J by 0 bases, 6 bases remained unmatched. The CDR3 here is CASSTGLATSTDTQYF. The DNA of the CDR3 is TGTGCCAGCAGCACCGGACTAGCGACTAGCACAGATACGCAGTATTTT.

This clonotype was seen many times. The V gene is TRBV7-2, the J gene TRBJ2-1, with D maybe TRBD2 (5 bases). This CDR3 has 15 residues. Trimming shortened V by 3 bases and J by 9 bases, and 18 bases separated the two germline ends. Looked up from germline, CDR1 is SGHTA and CDR2 is FQGNSA. The CDR3 loop reads CASSFPGLTGVEQFF. The CDR3 DNA is TGTGCCAGCAGCTTTCCCGGACTCACCGGAGTTGAGCAGTTCTTC.

This chain joins TRBV7-2 and TRBJ2-3, with TRBD2 identical over 10 bases. Germline values: CDR1 SGHTA, CDR2 FQGNSA. V gave up 0 bases and J gave up 3 bases; unmatched junction bases: 0. The CDR3 sequence is 15 residues long. For the CDR3, the DNA is TGTGCCAGCAGCTTAGCTAGCGGGAGGACAGATACGCAGTATTTT. This gives the protein CASSLASGRTDTQYF.

The rearrangement links TRBV2 to TRBJ2-2; D gene uncertain. Trimming stripped 8 bases from V and 7 bases from J, with 8 bases between. The germline V gene has CDR1 SNHLY and CDR2 FYNNEI. The CDR3 has 11 residues. The CDR3 coding sequence is TGTGCCAGCGGACGAGGCGGGGAGCTGTTTTTT. It encodes CASGRGGELFF.

The rearrangement joins TRBV7-6 to TRBJ2-1; possible D gene TRBD1, 7 bases. Germline CDR1 and CDR2: SGHVS and FNYEAQ. Deletions cut 5 bases from V and 9 bases from J, with 14 bases between. The CDR3 consists of 13 residues. The CDR3 is CASSPGGTSEQFF. The CDR3 region has the DNA TGTGCCAGCAGCCCAGGGGGGACCTCTGAGCAGTTCTTC.

The V and J genes are TRBV25-1 and TRBJ1-3; a weak D match, TRBD1 (6 bases). Per the germline V gene, CDR1 is MGHDK and CDR2 is SYGVNS. V shed 5 bases and J shed 5 bases, with 16 bases lying between them. The CDR3 covers 15 residues. In DNA, the CDR3 is TGTGCCAGCAGTCCCGTGGGGGGGCTCAGAAACACCATATATTTT. Amino acids: CASSPVGGLRNTIYF.

The V call is TRBV2, the J call TRBJ2-4; D possibly uses TRBD1 or TRBD2 (5 bases each). Germline loops: CDR1 SNHLY, CDR2 FYNNEI. The CDR3 runs 11 residues. Deletions cut 6 bases from V and 15 bases from J, with 15 bases between. The CDR3 reads CASSSGPVRYF. CDR3 in DNA: TGTGCCAGCAGCTCGGGACCCGTGCGGTACTTC.

The chain combines TRBV6-5 with TRBJ2-3; 8 nucleotides align to TRBD1. The V and J ends lost 4 bases and 2 bases, in that order; junction bases with no gene match: 8. The V gene's germline CDR1 is MNHEY and CDR2 SVGAGI. The CDR3 is 16 amino acids. The CDR3 DNA follows: TGTGCCAGCAGTTCCCGGGACAGGCTCTTCACAGATACGCAGTATTTT. Translation gives CASSSRDRLFTDTQYF.

This chain links TRBV7-2 with TRBJ2-2, with no clear D. V was pared by 5 bases and J by 7 bases, with 14 bases between. CDR1 is SGHTA and CDR2 is FQGNSA in the germline V gene. The CDR3 contains 14 residues. This CDR3 reads CASSPGREFGELFF. The CDR3 DNA reads as TGTGCCAGCAGCCCCGGCAGAGAGTTCGGGGAGCTGTTTTTT. Combining the CDR3 with reference TRBV7-2 and TRBJ2-2 gives the whole variable domain GAGVSQSPSNKVTEKGKDVELRCDPISGHTALYWYRQSLGQGLEFLIYFQGNSAPDKSGLPSDRFSAERTGGSVSTLTIQRTQQEDSAVYLCASSPGREFGELFFGEGSRLTVL.

DNA of the CDR3: TGCAGTGCTAGAGGGAGGTCCGGAGATCAGCCCCAGCATTTT. Translation gives CSARGRSGDQPQHF. This chain connects TRBV20-1 to TRBJ1-5; D is unclear. This CDR3 has 14 residues. Germline CDR1 reads DFQATT; CDR2 reads SNEGSKA (reference sequence). Between the trimmed V and J ends, which lost 1 base and 5 bases, there was a span of 12 bases.

The J gene is TRBJ2-4, the V gene TRBV7-2, with 10 bases identical to TRBD1. The germline CDR1 and CDR2 sequences are SGHTA and FQGNSA. The CDR3 is made up of 15 amino acids. V lost 5 bases to trimming and J lost 4 bases; unmatched junction nucleotides: 5. The CDR3 loop is CASSADRGGKNIQYF. The CDR3 DNA follows: TGTGCCAGCAGCGCGGACAGGGGGGGAAAAAACATTCAGTACTTC.

Many counts were recorded for this clonotype. The chain carries TRBV2 and TRBJ1-1; D is possibly TRBD1 (6 bases). With 4 bases removed from V and 11 bases from J, the gap between germline ends came to 11 bases. The CDR3 consists of 11 residues. Germline V gene data show CDR1 as SNHLY and CDR2 as FYNNEI. CDR3 loop: CASSASQGAFF. Written as DNA, the CDR3 is TGTGCCAGCAGTGCCAGCCAGGGGGCTTTCTTT.

The chain joins TRBV27 to TRBJ2-5; D is ambiguous. V lost 2 bases, J lost 5 bases, and 9 bases lay in between. CDR1 MNHEY and CDR2 SMNVEV come from the germline V gene (reference sequence). This CDR3 spans 13 amino acids. CDR3 region: CASSLTLGETQYF. The CDR3 nucleotides read TGTGCCAGCAGTTTAACCCTCGGGGAGACCCAGTACTTC.

The rearrangement uses TRBV20-1 and TRBJ2-2; D not resolved. Per the germline V gene, CDR1 is DFQATT and CDR2 is SNEGSKA (reference sequence). Trimming took 0 bases from V and 0 from J, leaving 11 bases between them. This CDR3 has 16 residues. CDR3 coding DNA: TGCAGTGCTAGAGATCTCGGGCGGCCGAACACCGGGGAGCTGTTTTTT. Its translation is CSARDLGRPNTGELFF.